The clone carrying this TCR beta chain was counted at least ten times. Its antigen is not known. CDR3 length: 14 amino acids. Germline V gene data show CDR1 as LGHDT and CDR2 as YNNKEL (reference sequence). Between the trimmed V and J ends, which lost 4 bases and 2 bases, there was a span of 11 bases. A single record per CDR3 protein comes from TCRdb applying MiXCR to the 5' RACE reads. The sample gives about 82,000 distinct CDR3 sequences, roughly 2.6% of which show up once; 0.9% to 1.4% is in the top ten. The data stem from a study of neurological immune-mediated disorders. The study's findings and limits: Neither clinical nor MRI features showed any association with the multiple sclerosis repertoire cluster, and the authors stated that larger cohorts are needed.

Unsorted libraries came from 2 million PBMCs stored at -80 °C. Sample: PBMCs. The chain joins TRBV3-1 to TRBJ1-1; D is unclear. This TCR was recovered from a woman in her twenties or thirties with multiple sclerosis. The CDR3 bases are TGTGCCAGCAGCCGGGTGGGCCCTAACACTGAAGCTTTCTTT. This encodes CASSRVGPNTEAFF.